This T cell receptor beta chain appears in the sequencing data of a study of CD8 T cells in ankylosing spondylitis. Germline V gene lookup returns CDR1 SQVTM and CDR2 ANQGSEA. The CDR3 has 11 residues. Trimming took off 7 bases at V and 8 bases at J, with 14 bases between the two ends. Study results and caveats: What appeared characteristic of ankylosing spondylitis blood was a TCR beta motif of seven to nine highly homologous variants.

TCRdb reprocessed the 5' RACE reads via MiXCR and lists one record per CDR3 protein. The sample has more than 500,000 distinct CDR3 sequences; about 5.2% are singletons. There are many counts of this clonotype. Its antigen is unidentified. The V call is TRBV29-1, the J call TRBJ1-1; D not resolved. The source is a male donor with ankylosing spondylitis. Material for sequencing was blood, either unsorted or a sorted T cell fraction (not recorded which). The chain's CDR3 is CSATVQPEAFF. The CDR3 nucleotides are TGCAGCGCTACCGTTCAGCCGGAAGCTTTCTTT.